This T cell receptor beta chain stems from a study of T cell changes during pregnancy in multiple sclerosis. Per germline, CDR1 LGHNA and CDR2 YSLEER. The CDR3 extends over 18 amino acids. The junction had 7 bases not matched to a gene; V was cut back by 0 bases and J by 0 bases. The assay was immunoSEQ multiplex PCR, and TCRdb's table has in-frame clones only and misses some. The sample shows tens of thousands of clones, around 92% of them seen only once. V usage is TRBV4-3 and J usage is TRBJ2-7; 11 nucleotides line up with TRBD2. This specimen was CD8+ T cells from peripheral blood mononuclear cells, taken in the third trimester of pregnancy. This TCR came from a female donor in good health, enrolled as a control in a pregnancy study. The CDR3 bases are TGCGCCAGCAGCCAAGAACGGACTAGCGGGTTAGACTCCTACGAGCAGTACTTC. Its protein product is CASSQERTSGLDSYEQYF.